This T cell receptor (beta chain) was identified in a study of vaccination effects on CD4 cells after COVID-19. Comment on this clone: The target antigen is unknown.

Produced via immunoSEQ multiplex PCR; TCRdb's table is partial and in-frame only. The table includes 68,000 or so clones, over 70% detected once. Within the ViraFEST assay, antigen-specific CD4+ T cells underwent expansion with viral peptide pools prior to sequencing. It was after 10 days of culture that CD4+ T cells were isolated. No vaccinee had earlier SARS-CoV-2 infection, and nucleocapsid antibodies were negative. This sample comprised CD4+ T cells from PBMCs cultured with SARS-CoV-2 spike peptides, obtained before COVID-19 vaccination. This TCR was recovered from a human donor who received a COVID-19 vaccine.

The CDR3 region is CASSLAVPDRPYGYTF. The CDR3 DNA is TGCGCCAGCAGCTTAGCCGTACCCGATCGTCCCTATGGCTACACCTTC. V and J are TRBV5-1 and TRBJ1-2, with D uncertain. The ends were cut back, 2 bases at V and 4 bases at J, with 18 bases in the middle. This CDR3 has 16 amino acids. Germline-derived CDR1 and CDR2 are SGHRS and YFSETQ.